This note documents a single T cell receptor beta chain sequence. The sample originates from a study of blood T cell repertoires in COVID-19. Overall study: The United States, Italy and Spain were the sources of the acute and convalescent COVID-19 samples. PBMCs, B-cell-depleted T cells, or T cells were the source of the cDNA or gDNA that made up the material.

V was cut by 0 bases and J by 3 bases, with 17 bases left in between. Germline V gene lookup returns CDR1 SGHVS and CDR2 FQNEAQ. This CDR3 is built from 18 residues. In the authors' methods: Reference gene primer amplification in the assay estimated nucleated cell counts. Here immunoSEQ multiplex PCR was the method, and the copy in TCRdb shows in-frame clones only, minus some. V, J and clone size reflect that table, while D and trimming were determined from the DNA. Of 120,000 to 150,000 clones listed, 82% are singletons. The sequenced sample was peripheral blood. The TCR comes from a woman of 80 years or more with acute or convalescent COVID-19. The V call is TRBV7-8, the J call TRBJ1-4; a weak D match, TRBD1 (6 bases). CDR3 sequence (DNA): TGTGCCAGCAGCTTAGCGCGGGTTAGGGAGGGGGCTAATGAAAAACTGTTTTTT. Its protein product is CASSLARVREGANEKLFF. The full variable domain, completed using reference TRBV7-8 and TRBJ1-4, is GAGVSQSPRYKVAKRGQDVALRCDPISGHVSLFWYQQALGQGPEFLTYFQNEAQLDKSGLPSDRFFAERPEGSVSTLKIQRTQQEDSAVYLCASSLARVREGANEKLFFGSGTQLSVL.